These 8 T cell receptor beta chains came from one sample sequenced in a study of shared clonotypes between healthy human individuals. Assay used: immunoSEQ multiplex PCR; TCRdb lists only in-frame clones, some missing. The sample records approximately 1,500,000 clones, around 98% being singletons. Sequencing input: naive CD4+ T cells sorted from blood. The subset denotes: CD45RA+ positively selected. The receptor set was obtained from a man younger than 45 in good health.

The chain recombines TRBV9 with TRBJ1-5; TRBD1 matches 7 bases. V dropped 4 bases and J dropped 1; count of bases not matched to a gene: 8. The CDR3 length is 16 residues. Per germline, CDR1 SGDLS and CDR2 YYNGEE. CDR3 amino acids: CASSPGTAVSNQPQHF. CDR3 DNA sequence: TGTGCCAGCAGCCCGGGGACAGCCGTAAGCAATCAGCCCCAGCATTTT.

The chain couples TRBV10-3 to TRBJ2-3; no definite D call. The CDR3 extends over 13 amino acids. Germline V gene data show CDR1 as ENHRY and CDR2 as SYGVKD. Trimming removed 2 bases from V and 2 bases from J, with 5 bases in between. CDR3 loop: CAISERLTDTQYF. CDR3 nucleotides: TGTGCCATCAGTGAGCGACTCACAGATACGCAGTATTTT.

The chain employs TRBV30 and TRBJ1-1; D not resolved. The ends were cut back, 3 bases at V and 5 bases at J, with 13 bases in the middle. Germline CDR1 GTSNPN, CDR2 SVGIG (reference sequence). The CDR3 sequence is 13 residues long. The CDR3 DNA follows: TGTGCCTGGAGCTTGTTGGGAGAAACTGAAGCTTTCTTT. This codes for CAWSLLGETEAFF.

This chain links TRBV9 with TRBJ2-5, with TRBD2 as a possible D gene (5 bases). V lost 0 bases, J lost 4 bases, and 13 bases lay in between. There are 15 residues in the CDR3. Germline values: CDR1 SGDLS, CDR2 YYNGEE. The CDR3: CASSVVSGGTETQYF. The CDR3 region has the DNA TGTGCCAGCAGCGTAGTTTCAGGAGGTACAGAGACCCAGTACTTC.

CDR3 nucleotides: TGTGCCAGCAGCGAAACAGGGGGCCCGCAAGAGACCCAGTACTTC. Translation gives CASSETGGPQETQYF. The chain employs TRBV13 and TRBJ2-5, with 9 positions matching TRBD1. Germline values: CDR1 PRHDT, CDR2 FYEKMQ (reference sequence). The CDR3 is 15 amino acids. V dropped 5 bases and J dropped 2; count of bases not matched to a gene: 6. The complete variable domain, with remaining parts taken from reference TRBV13 and TRBJ2-5, reads AAGVIQSPRHLIKEKRETATLKCYPIPRHDTVYWYQQGPGQDPQFLISFYEKMQSDKGSIPDRFSAQQFSDYHSELNMSSLELGDSALYFCASSETGGPQETQYFGPGTRLLVL.

The chain joins TRBV14 to TRBJ2-7, with a possible D match to TRBD1 (6 bases). Trimming cost V 3 bases and J 1 base, with 10 bases left between them. Germline CDR1 reads SGHDN; CDR2 reads FVKESK. The CDR3 runs to 14 residues. The CDR3: CASSHWTASYEQYF. The CDR3 DNA is TGTGCCAGCAGCCACTGGACAGCTTCCTACGAGCAGTACTTC.

V gene TRBV7-2 combines with J gene TRBJ2-5, with 8 positions matching TRBD1. Germline loops: CDR1 SGHTA, CDR2 FQGNSA. V lost 5 bases to trimming and J lost 4 bases; unmatched junction nucleotides: 9. The CDR3 is made up of 15 amino acids. The CDR3 here is CASSPRQGRTETQYF. The CDR3 region has the DNA TGTGCCAGCAGCCCTAGACAGGGGCGGACAGAGACCCAGTACTTC.

Comment on this clone: This same CDR3 is encoded by further DNA sequences in the sample. This chain uses TRBV20-1 with TRBJ2-7, with D unresolved. The CDR3 consists of 11 residues. The V and J ends lost 6 bases and 3 bases respectively, with 9 bases between them. Germline lookup yields CDR1 DFQATT and CDR2 SNEGSKA (reference sequence). CDR3 coding DNA: TGCAGTGCCTCGGCCCTCTACGAGCAGTACTTC. It yields the protein CSASALYEQYF.